This T cell receptor beta chain stems from a study of CD8 T cells in ankylosing spondylitis. Study-level points and caveats: Reported data indicate significant enrichment of disease-linked clones within matched ankylosing spondylitis synovial fluid. Reports of some motif variants in reactive arthritis synovial fluid and blood predate this one.

Quantitative 5'-RACE with molecular barcodes produced the TCR beta libraries. TCRdb analysed the 5' RACE reads with MiXCR anew, one entry per CDR3 protein. The data contain about 340,000 distinct CDR3 sequences, roughly 14% of them singletons. The CDR3 consists of 15 residues. V was trimmed by 6 bases and J by 6 bases, leaving 20 bases between them. This clonotype has a count of ten or more. Antigen specificity is unknown. The chain is built from TRBV12-3 or TRBV12-4 and TRBJ1-2, with a possible D match to TRBD1 (6 bases). This clonotype originated in a male donor with ankylosing spondylitis or in good health (not recorded which). The sequencing sample was made of blood, either unsorted or a sorted T cell fraction (not recorded which). CDR3 bases: TGTGCCAGCAGCCTTTCTAACAGGGATGTGAATGGCTACACCTTC. It is translated as CASSLSNRDVNGYTF.